This TCR beta chain was observed in a study of shared clonotypes between healthy human individuals. Healthy HIV-negative adults with no recent acute infections or vaccinations were recruited as donors. Each cell subset's genomic DNA was divided evenly among several immunoSEQ plates. Unsorted PBMC DNA underwent sequencing on ten immunoSEQ deep assay plates. Method: immunoSEQ multiplex PCR; TCRdb's copy keeps in-frame clones and lacks some. The table lists about 470,000 clones, about 85% of them singletons, with approximately 13% in the top ten. The sequence was collected from a woman between 40 and 50 years old in good health. Some clones in this sample may be carry-over from other donors' samples. The sequenced sample consisted of PBMCs.

The CDR3 loop is CASSQGAGTSGLEQFF. In DNA, the CDR3 is TGCGCCAGCAGCCAAGGCGCCGGGACTAGCGGGCTTGAGCAGTTCTTC. The chain couples TRBV4-3 to TRBJ2-1; 12 nucleotides agree with TRBD2. Germline-derived CDR1 and CDR2 are LGHNA and YSLEER. The CDR3 is 16 residues long. V dropped 1 base and J dropped 9; count of bases not matched to a gene: 7.